What follows is one T cell receptor (beta chain) and its context. Its cognate antigen is unknown. cDNA molecules, individually, were tagged with unique molecular identifiers. TCRdb independently ran MiXCR on the 5' RACE reads; one entry per CDR3 protein. The sample gives under 45,000 distinct CDR3 sequences, approximately 8% of which show up once; approximately 13% is in the top ten. This record belongs to a study of early T cells in non-severe SARS-CoV-2 infection. Study results and limitations: Private and CD4 specificities were missed by VDJdb matching, which favored anti-spike CD8 responses.

Germline V gives CDR1 SGHDT, CDR2 YYEEEE. V was shortened by 7 bases and J by 0 bases, with 14 bases between the two germline ends. The CDR3 is 14 amino acids. The clonotype originates from an adult who was a healthcare worker with PCR-confirmed SARS-CoV-2 infection or an uninfected control (not recorded which). V and J are TRBV5-6 and TRBJ2-7; a possible D gene is TRBD1 (6 bases). This material consisted of whole blood, taken at baseline. The CDR3 sequence: CASRQGPSSYEQYF. CDR3 DNA sequence: TGTGCCAGCCGCCAGGGGCCCAGCTCCTACGAGCAGTACTTC.